The 29 T cell receptor beta chains given below trace back to one sample, sequenced in a study of CD8 T cells in ankylosing spondylitis. TCRdb fed the 5' RACE reads into MiXCR, producing one record per CDR3 protein. Among fewer than 250,000 distinct CDR3 sequences, about 10% were seen once, and the ten largest hold 2% to 3%. The material sequenced was blood, either unsorted or a sorted T cell fraction (not recorded which). These receptors originate from a male donor with ankylosing spondylitis or in good health (not recorded which).

The chain recombines TRBV10-1 with TRBJ2-1; possibly TRBD2 for D (6 bases). The CDR3 has 14 residues. The germline V gene encodes CDR1 WNHNN and CDR2 SYGVQD (reference sequence). Trimming pared 4 bases from V and 0 bases from J, leaving 7 bases between. The CDR3 DNA reads as TGCGCCAGCAGTGGCGGGAACTCCTACAATGAGCAGTTCTTC. Translated: CASSGGNSYNEQFF.

The chain uses TRBV5-1 and TRBJ2-1; TRBD2 matches at 10 bases. The CDR3 length is 18 residues. The germline V gene has CDR1 SGHRS and CDR2 YFSETQ. V trimming: 3 bases; J trimming: 5 bases; junction bases outside the gene matches: 14. CDR3 region: CASSYGGSGGRGDNEQFF. The CDR3 DNA reads TGCGCCAGCAGCTATGGGGGTAGCGGGGGGAGAGGCGACAATGAGCAGTTCTTC.

This clonotype was observed a few times. The rearrangement joins TRBV15 to TRBJ2-3, with a possible D match to TRBD1 (5 bases). The CDR3 is made up of 14 amino acids. With 2 bases removed from V and 5 bases from J, the gap between germline ends came to 11 bases. Germline CDR1 is LNHNV and CDR2 is YYDKDF (reference sequence). In DNA, the CDR3 is TGTGCCACCAGCAGATCCGACAGTCAAGATACGCAGTATTTT. Amino acid sequence: CATSRSDSQDTQYF.

This clonotype was picked up a small number of times. The rearrangement uses TRBV7-6 and TRBJ2-7; the D call may be TRBD1 or TRBD2 (5 bases each). The CDR3 has 14 amino acids. Germline values: CDR1 SGHVS, CDR2 FNYEAQ. The V end lost 5 bases, the J end lost 2 bases, and 13 bases lay between the germline ends. The CDR3, as DNA: TGTGCCAGCAGCCCCGGGACCACAGCCTACGAGCAGTACTTC. This translates into CASSPGTTAYEQYF.

This clonotype was picked up many times. The genes are TRBV15 and TRBJ2-6; 9 bases line up with TRBD1. Germline V gene sequence: CDR1 LNHNV, CDR2 YYDKDF (reference sequence). The CDR3 is 18 residues long. The V and J ends lost 2 bases and 4 bases, in that order; junction bases with no gene match: 9. The CDR3 DNA is TGTGCCACCAGCAGATACAGGGGGCGATCCTCCGGGGCCAACGTCCTGACTTTC. This encodes CATSRYRGRSSGANVLTF.

In its sample, this clonotype was seen many times. This sequence joins TRBV6-1 and TRBJ1-2; TRBD1 agrees at 11 bases. J was trimmed by 6 bases and V by 8 bases; bases with no gene match: 11. Germline V lookup: CDR1 MNHNS, CDR2 SASEGT. This CDR3 spans 15 amino acids. The CDR3 reads CASSPPGQGGNGYTF. The CDR3 bases are TGTGCCAGCTCACCCCCGGGACAGGGGGGTAATGGCTACACCTTC.

The chain has TRBV4-2 and TRBJ2-7; D not certain. Germline V gene lookup returns CDR1 LGHNA and CDR2 YNFKEQ. V lost 10 bases to trimming and J lost 3 bases, with 25 bases between them. This CDR3 comprises 16 residues. The CDR3 reads CATPADTAGVGYEQYF. CDR3 sequence (DNA): TGTGCCACTCCCGCGGATACGGCAGGTGTGGGCTACGAGCAGTACTTC.

This clonotype was seen repeatedly, ten times or more. The chain carries TRBV20-1 and TRBJ2-1; D gene ambiguous. Germline V gives CDR1 DFQATT, CDR2 SNEGSKA (reference sequence). The CDR3 has 14 residues. The V gene lost 6 bases and the J gene lost 0 bases, with 12 bases spanning the gap. Here the CDR3 DNA reads TGCAGTGCCCCAACCCTTTACTCCTACAATGAGCAGTTCTTC. It translates to CSAPTLYSYNEQFF.

J is TRBJ2-7 and V is TRBV10-3; TRBD1 matches at 11 bases. The CDR3 loop spans 13 amino acids. V lost 5 bases, J lost 6 bases, and 3 bases stayed unmatched. Germline loops: CDR1 ENHRY, CDR2 SYGVKD. The CDR3 coding sequence is TGTGCCATCAGTCCTGGGACAGGGGGCGAGCAGTACTTC. Protein: CAISPGTGGEQYF.

The CDR3 DNA reads TGTGCCAGCAGCTTGCAGACTAGTGGAGATACGCAGTATTTT. Translating gives CASSLQTSGDTQYF. The V and J genes are TRBV11-1 and TRBJ2-3; a weak D match, TRBD2 (6 bases). The germline gives CDR1 SGHAT, CDR2 FQDESV (reference sequence). This CDR3 region has 14 residues. The V gene lost 3 bases and the J gene lost 5 bases, with 12 bases spanning the gap.

This clonotype was counted ten times or more. A much larger clone is a single base away; this may be a read error. J is TRBJ2-7 and V is TRBV12-3 or TRBV12-4, with 7 positions matching TRBD1. The CDR3 totals 12 residues. Here the CDR3 reads CASSLTGSEQCF. CDR3 nucleotide sequence: TGTGCCAGCAGTCTGACAGGGTCCGAGCAGTGCTTC.

This clonotype was seen more than once but under ten times. The chain recombines TRBV7-2 with TRBJ2-7, with D possibly TRBD2 on 6 matching bases. CDR1 is SGHTA, CDR2 FQGNSA, per germline. Between the trimmed V and J ends, which lost 5 bases and 0 bases, there was a span of 17 bases. This CDR3 spans 16 amino acids. CDR3 amino acids: CASSPWDFMSSYEQYF. The DNA for the CDR3 is TGTGCCAGCAGCCCATGGGACTTTATGAGCTCCTACGAGCAGTACTTC.

This clonotype was found many times. The chain joins TRBV10-3 to TRBJ2-3; D is uncertain. The length of the CDR3 is 11 residues. The V gene lost 5 bases and the J gene lost 6 bases, with 6 bases spanning the gap. CDR1 is ENHRY and CDR2 is SYGVKD in the germline V gene. CDR3 sequence: CAISSPDTQYF. In DNA form, the CDR3 reads TGTGCCATCAGTTCGCCGGATACGCAGTATTTT.

Many counts were recorded for this clonotype. This rearrangement joins TRBV12-3 or TRBV12-4 to TRBJ2-5, with TRBD2 identical over 11 bases. Unmatched junction bases numbered 1, after V lost 5 bases and J lost 2 bases. This CDR3 spans 14 amino acids. The CDR3: CASSRLAGQETQYF. In DNA, the CDR3 is TGTGCCAGCAGTAGACTAGCGGGACAAGAGACCCAGTACTTC.

About this clonotype: This may be a read error, as it is one base from a much larger clone. This chain links TRBV20-1 with TRBJ2-2; 9 bases map to TRBD2. The CDR3 length is 15 residues. V was clipped by 5 bases and J by 4 bases; unmatched bases: 8. Germline CDR1 and CDR2: DFQATT and SNEGSKA (reference sequence). CDR3: CSAPMTSGFTGELFF. The CDR3 DNA sequence: TGCAGTGCTCCCATGACTAGCGGATTCACCGGGGAGCTGTTTTTT.

This clonotype was seen a handful of times. The chain joins TRBV6-1 to TRBJ1-5; D remains unclear. Germline V gene data show CDR1 as MNHNS and CDR2 as SASEGT. Between the trimmed V and J ends, which lost 8 bases and 1 base, there was a span of 9 bases. There are 13 residues in the CDR3. In DNA, the CDR3 is TGTGCCAGCGACCTCTTCAGCAATCAGCCCCAGCATTTT. Translated, it gives CASDLFSNQPQHF.

This clonotype has a count of ten or more. The genes are TRBV20-1 and TRBJ2-7, with unresolved D. Germline lookup yields CDR1 DFQATT and CDR2 SNEGSKA (reference sequence). V was shortened by 6 bases and J by 4 bases, with 16 bases between the two germline ends. CDR3 size: 13 residues. CDR3 DNA: TGCAGTGCCAGGAGTGGGGTAAGGTACGAGCAGTACTTC. It specifies CSARSGVRYEQYF.

This clonotype was found once. Compared with germline, one end of the junction differs, possibly owing to a read error. The chain carries TRBV5-1 and TRBJ2-3; a weak D match, TRBD1 (5 bases). The germline V gene has CDR1 SGHRS and CDR2 YFSETQ. The CDR3 totals 18 residues. CDR3 protein: CASSSKGVNSRWTDTQYF. For the CDR3, the DNA is TGTGCCAGCAGCTCGAAAGGGGTCAATTCTAGGTGGACAGATACGCAGTATTTT. Supplemented by reference TRBV5-1 and TRBJ2-3, the full variable domain reads KAGVTQTPRYLIKTRGQQVTLSCSPISGHRSVSWYQQTPGQGLQFLFEYFSETQRNKGNFPGRFSGRQFSNSRSEMNVSTLELGDSALYLCASSSKGVNSRWTDTQYFGPGTRLTVL.

The rearrangement links TRBV7-9 to TRBJ2-7; D possibly uses TRBD1 or TRBD2 (6 bases each). CDR3 length: 16 residues. Trimming stripped 0 bases from V and 2 bases from J, with 14 bases between. Per the germline V gene, CDR1 is SEHNR and CDR2 is FQNEAQ (reference sequence). The CDR3 loop is CASSLAGGRAAYEQYF. DNA of the CDR3: TGTGCCAGCAGCTTAGCGGGGGGCCGGGCGGCCTACGAGCAGTACTTC.

This clonotype was detected ten times or more. The chain has TRBV4-1 and TRBJ1-2, with D perhaps matching TRBD1 (5 bases). This CDR3 contains 15 residues. V lost 4 bases to trimming and J lost 4 bases, with 16 bases between them. Germline V CDR1 and CDR2: MGHRA, YSYEKL. The CDR3 nucleotides read TGCGCCAGCAGCCCGGGGCCGTCCTCTGCCTATGGCTACACCTTC. This sequence encodes CASSPGPSSAYGYTF.

V and J are TRBV20-1 and TRBJ2-2; D possibly corresponds to TRBD1 (6 bases). This CDR3 spans 16 amino acids. V was clipped by 0 bases and J by 0 bases, with 11 bases between them. Germline V gene lookup returns CDR1 DFQATT and CDR2 SNEGSKA (reference sequence). CDR3 coding DNA: TGCAGTGCTAGAGACCCAGGGACAACGAACACCGGGGAGCTGTTTTTT. Residues: CSARDPGTTNTGELFF.

This clonotype has at least ten counts. The CDR3 spells CASSLFKGRIQYF. DNA of the CDR3: TGTGCCAGCAGCTTATTTAAAGGGCGCATTCAGTACTTC. The chain has TRBV11-2 and TRBJ2-4; no definite D call. CDR3 length equals 13 residues. Trimming took 2 bases from V and 9 from J, leaving 11 bases between them. Looked up from germline, CDR1 is SGHAT and CDR2 is FQNNGV.

This clonotype appeared a few times. Just one base apart from a much larger clone, this may be a read error. The V and J genes are TRBV29-1 and TRBJ2-7; possibly TRBD2 for D (5 bases). The germline gives CDR1 SQVTM, CDR2 ANQGSEA. This CDR3 region has 12 residues. The CDR3 spells CGVEIIRGEQYF. CDR3 DNA: TGCGGCGTTGAAATAATCCGGGGCGAGCAGTACTTC.

This clonotype has a handful of counts. The gene calls are TRBV30 and TRBJ2-2; D perhaps matches TRBD2 (6 bases). Germline-derived CDR1 and CDR2 are GTSNPN and SVGIG (reference sequence). V was shortened by 4 bases and J by 3 bases, with 18 bases between the two germline ends. The CDR3 totals 16 residues. The CDR3 is CAWNPRWREDTGELFF. The CDR3 DNA sequence: TGTGCCTGGAACCCGCGGTGGAGGGAGGACACCGGGGAGCTGTTTTTT.

There are many counts of this clonotype. The chain carries TRBV3-1 and TRBJ2-3; either TRBD1 or TRBD2 may supply D (5 bases each). This CDR3 comprises 15 residues. CDR1 is LGHDT, CDR2 YNNKEL, per germline (reference sequence). Between the trimmed V and J ends, which lost 1 base and 2 bases, there was a span of 10 bases. CDR3: CASSQGGGPTDTQYF. CDR3 sequence (DNA): TGTGCCAGCAGCCAAGGTGGGGGACCCACAGATACGCAGTATTTT.

This clonotype was counted ten times or more. This chain connects TRBV6-5 to TRBJ2-5; 10 bases are shared with TRBD2. CDR3 length equals 16 residues. CDR1 MNHEY and CDR2 SVGAGI come from the germline V gene. J lost 5 bases, V lost 4 bases, and 10 bases had no gene match. The CDR3 DNA is TGTGCCAGCAGTTCCCTAACTAGCGGGATACAGGAGACCCAGTACTTC. Its translation: CASSSLTSGIQETQYF.

This clonotype appeared many times. The rearrangement uses TRBV4-1 and TRBJ2-2, with D tentatively TRBD2 (7 bases). CDR1 is MGHRA, CDR2 YSYEKL, per germline. This CDR3 spans 17 amino acids. V was pared by 0 bases and J by 4 bases, with 15 bases between. CDR3 nucleotide sequence: TGCGCCAGCAGCCAAGAGGGAGGGGACACCACCACCGGGGAGCTGTTTTTT. Its translation is CASSQEGGDTTTGELFF.

The chain is built from TRBV25-1 and TRBJ2-2; 12 positions match TRBD1. Looked up from germline, CDR1 is MGHDK and CDR2 is SYGVNS. This CDR3 spans 15 amino acids. V shed 3 bases, J shed 7 bases, and the junction held 3 bases outside the gene matches. The CDR3 DNA reads as TGTGCCAGCAGTGACCGGGACAGGGGGCGCGGGGAGCTGTTTTTT. Amino acids: CASSDRDRGRGELFF. The complete variable domain, with remaining parts taken from reference TRBV25-1 and TRBJ2-2, reads EADIYQTPRYLVIGTGKKITLECSQTMGHDKMYWYQQDPGMELHLIHYSYGVNSTEKGDLSSESTVSRIRTEHFPLTLESARPSHTSQYLCASSDRDRGRGELFFGEGSRLTVL.

The chain joins TRBV5-1 to TRBJ1-2, with 7 nucleotides matching TRBD1. The V segment lost 4 bases and the J segment 4 bases; nucleotides outside the gene matches: 10. The CDR3 sequence is 15 residues long. The germline CDR1 and CDR2 sequences are SGHRS and YFSETQ. The CDR3 bases are TGCGCCAGCAGCCCCGGACAGGCGAGCCCCTATGGCTACACCTTC. Translated: CASSPGQASPYGYTF.